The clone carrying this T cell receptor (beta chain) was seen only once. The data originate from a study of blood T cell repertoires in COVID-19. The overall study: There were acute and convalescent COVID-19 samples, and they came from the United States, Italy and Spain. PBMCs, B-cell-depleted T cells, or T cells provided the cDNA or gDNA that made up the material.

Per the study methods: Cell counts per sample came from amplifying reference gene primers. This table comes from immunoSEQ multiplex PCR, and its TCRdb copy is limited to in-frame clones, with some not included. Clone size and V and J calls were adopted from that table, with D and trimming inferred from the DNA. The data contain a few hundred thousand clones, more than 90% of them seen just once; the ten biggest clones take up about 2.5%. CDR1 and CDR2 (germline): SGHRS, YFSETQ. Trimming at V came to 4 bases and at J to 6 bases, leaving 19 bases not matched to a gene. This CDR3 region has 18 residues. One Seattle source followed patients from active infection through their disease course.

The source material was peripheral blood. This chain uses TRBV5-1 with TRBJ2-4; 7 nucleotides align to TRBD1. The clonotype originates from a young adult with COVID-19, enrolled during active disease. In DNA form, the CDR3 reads TGCGCCAGCAGCCAGAACCCCTCGACAGGGAAGGGAAGAAACATTCAGTACTTC. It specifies CASSQNPSTGKGRNIQYF.